A selection of T cell receptor beta chains follows, all from one sample in a study of cytomegalovirus exposure and HLA in healthy donors. The assay was immunoSEQ multiplex PCR, and TCRdb's table has in-frame clones only and misses some. The sample contains about 98,000 clones, 55% to 75% of which appear only once. The sequencing sample was made of PBMCs. Receptor source: a man aged 45-65 years in good health and CMV-seronegative. Both conserved end residues are part of each CDR3. Each record gives: J gene, D gene, V gene, clone size, CDR3 protein, CDR3 DNA. A D gene is named only where the DNA matches it firmly. Only part of the rows carry a size: once, few, many, or a class if the clone is expanded.

J gene: TRBJ2-5
D gene: TRBD1
V gene: TRBV5-1
clone size: .
CDR3 protein: CASSLDRGTETQYF
CDR3 DNA: TGCGCCAGCAGCTTGGACAGGGGTACGGAGACCCAGTACTTC

J gene: TRBJ2-7
D gene: TRBD2
V gene: TRBV7-3
clone size: once
CDR3 protein: CASSIGLAYEQYF
CDR3 DNA: TGTGCCAGCAGCATAGGACTAGCGTACGAGCAGTACTTC

J gene: TRBJ2-5
D gene: TRBD1
V gene: TRBV5-1
clone size: .
CDR3 protein: CASSLWTGEETQYF
CDR3 DNA: TGCGCCAGCAGCCTGTGGACAGGGGAAGAGACCCAGTACTTC

J gene: TRBJ1-6
D gene: .
V gene: TRBV13
clone size: once
CDR3 protein: CASSSGVSPLHF
CDR3 DNA: TGTGCCAGCAGCTCCGGAGTTTCACCCCTCCACTTT

J gene: TRBJ2-2
D gene: TRBD1
V gene: TRBV27
clone size: .
CDR3 protein: CASSLTGGSNTGELFF
CDR3 DNA: TGTGCCAGCAGTTTGACAGGGGGCTCGAACACCGGGGAGCTGTTTTTT

J gene: TRBJ2-7
D gene: TRBD1
V gene: TRBV6-6
clone size: .
CDR3 protein: CASSYTGAYKQYF
CDR3 DNA: TGTGCCAGCAGTTACACAGGGGCCTACAAGCAGTACTTC

J gene: TRBJ2-1
D gene: TRBD2
V gene: TRBV6-6
clone size: few
CDR3 protein: CASSPPGGGPRDEQFF
CDR3 DNA: TGTGCCAGCAGCCCCCCGGGGGGAGGGCCTCGGGATGAGCAGTTCTTC

J gene: TRBJ2-2
D gene: TRBD1
V gene: TRBV5-4
clone size: few
CDR3 protein: CASRGTGRGRELFF
CDR3 DNA: TGTGCCAGCAGAGGGACAGGGAGGGGGAGGGAGCTGTTTTTT

J gene: TRBJ2-2
D gene: .
V gene: TRBV19
clone size: medium-sized
CDR3 protein: CASSMVWLTGELFF
CDR3 DNA: TGTGCCAGTAGTATGGTTTGGCTCACCGGGGAGCTGTTTTTT

J gene: TRBJ2-2
D gene: TRBD2
V gene: TRBV5-1
clone size: .
CDR3 protein: CASSLQRGTGELFF
CDR3 DNA: TGCGCCAGCAGCTTGCAGCGGGGGACCGGGGAGCTGTTTTTT

J gene: TRBJ2-7
D gene: .
V gene: TRBV7-2
clone size: .
CDR3 protein: CASSYGTYEQYF
CDR3 DNA: TGTGCCAGCAGCTACGGGACTTACGAGCAGTACTTC

J gene: TRBJ1-5
D gene: TRBD1
V gene: TRBV5-1
clone size: .
CDR3 protein: CASSLGTGGSQPQHF
CDR3 DNA: TGCGCCAGCAGCTTAGGGACAGGGGGAAGTCAGCCCCAGCATTTT

J gene: TRBJ1-5
D gene: .
V gene: TRBV6-1
clone size: .
CDR3 protein: CASSGGQNRNQPQHF
CDR3 DNA: TGTGCCAGCAGTGGAGGACAGAATCGCAATCAGCCCCAGCATTTT

J gene: TRBJ1-2
D gene: TRBD1
V gene: TRBV28
clone size: .
CDR3 protein: CASSLGDREHGYTF
CDR3 DNA: TGTGCCAGCAGTCTCGGGGACAGGGAACATGGCTACACCTTC

J gene: TRBJ2-3
D gene: .
V gene: TRBV10-1
clone size: .
CDR3 protein: CASSVQIGQDTQYF
CDR3 DNA: TGCGCCAGCAGTGTTCAGATTGGACAGGATACGCAGTATTTT

J gene: TRBJ2-7
D gene: .
V gene: TRBV6-5
clone size: .
CDR3 protein: CASSSQGRHEQYF
CDR3 DNA: TGTGCCAGCAGTTCACAGGGTCGCCACGAGCAGTACTTC

J gene: TRBJ2-3
D gene: TRBD1
V gene: TRBV6-5
clone size: once
CDR3 protein: CASSSGQTGVTQYF
CDR3 DNA: TGTGCCAGCAGTTCCGGTCAAACAGGGGTGACGCAGTATTTT

J gene: TRBJ1-2
D gene: .
V gene: TRBV27
clone size: .
CDR3 protein: CASSAGSGIANYGYTF
CDR3 DNA: TGTGCCAGCTCCGCCGGTTCGGGGATTGCTAACTATGGCTACACCTTC

J gene: TRBJ1-3
D gene: .
V gene: TRBV27
clone size: .
CDR3 protein: CASGQAGNTIYF
CDR3 DNA: TGTGCCAGCGGCCAGGCTGGAAACACCATATATTTT

J gene: TRBJ2-1
D gene: .
V gene: TRBV4-2
clone size: .
CDR3 protein: CASSQELGVQFF
CDR3 DNA: TGTGCCAGCAGCCAAGAGCTGGGAGTGCAGTTCTTC

J gene: TRBJ2-5
D gene: .
V gene: TRBV6-6
clone size: .
CDR3 protein: CASSSTSGYQETQYF
CDR3 DNA: TGTGCCAGCAGTTCGACGTCAGGGTACCAAGAGACCCAGTACTTC

J gene: TRBJ2-7
D gene: .
V gene: TRBV10-3
clone size: .
CDR3 protein: CAISNLTNRVLSSYEQYF
CDR3 DNA: TGTGCCATCAGTAACCTTACGAACAGGGTACTAAGCTCCTACGAGCAGTACTTC

J gene: TRBJ1-2
D gene: TRBD1
V gene: TRBV10-3
clone size: many
CDR3 protein: CAIAGQGAYGYTF
CDR3 DNA: TGTGCCATCGCGGGACAGGGGGCTTATGGCTACACCTTC

J gene: TRBJ2-1
D gene: TRBD1
V gene: TRBV10-2
clone size: .
CDR3 protein: CASSEPDRSSYNEQFF
CDR3 DNA: TGCGCCAGCAGTGAGCCGGACAGGAGCTCCTACAATGAGCAGTTCTTC

J gene: TRBJ1-1
D gene: .
V gene: TRBV2
clone size: .
CDR3 protein: CATRTSNTEAFF
CDR3 DNA: TGTGCCACCCGGACATCTAACACTGAAGCTTTCTTT

J gene: TRBJ2-2
D gene: TRBD1
V gene: TRBV7-7
clone size: .
CDR3 protein: CASRSWDRGRPIPSGELFF
CDR3 DNA: TGTGCTAGCAGGTCGTGGGACAGGGGGCGCCCCATTCCCTCCGGGGAGCTGTTTTTT

J gene: TRBJ1-4
D gene: .
V gene: TRBV27
clone size: .
CDR3 protein: CASSSDRSSNEKLFF
CDR3 DNA: TGTGCCAGCAGTTCAGACAGGTCTAGTAATGAAAAACTGTTTTTT

J gene: TRBJ2-7
D gene: TRBD1
V gene: TRBV14
clone size: few
CDR3 protein: CASSHPGTGGLYEQYF
CDR3 DNA: TGTGCCAGCAGCCACCCCGGGACAGGGGGTCTCTACGAGCAGTACTTC